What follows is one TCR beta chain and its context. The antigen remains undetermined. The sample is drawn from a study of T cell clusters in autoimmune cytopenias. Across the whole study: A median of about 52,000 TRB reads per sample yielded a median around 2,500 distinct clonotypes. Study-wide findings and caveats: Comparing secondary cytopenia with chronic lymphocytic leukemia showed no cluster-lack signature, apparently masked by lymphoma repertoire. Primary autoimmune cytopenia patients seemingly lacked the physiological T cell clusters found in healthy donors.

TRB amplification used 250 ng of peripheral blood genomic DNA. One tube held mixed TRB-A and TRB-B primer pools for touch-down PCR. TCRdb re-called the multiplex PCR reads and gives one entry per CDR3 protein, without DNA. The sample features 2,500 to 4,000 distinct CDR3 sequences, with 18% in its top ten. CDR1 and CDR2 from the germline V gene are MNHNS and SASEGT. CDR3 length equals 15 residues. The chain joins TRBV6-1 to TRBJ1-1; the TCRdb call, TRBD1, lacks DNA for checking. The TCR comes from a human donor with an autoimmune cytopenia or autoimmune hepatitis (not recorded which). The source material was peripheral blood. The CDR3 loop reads CATSDGTGGNTEAFF.